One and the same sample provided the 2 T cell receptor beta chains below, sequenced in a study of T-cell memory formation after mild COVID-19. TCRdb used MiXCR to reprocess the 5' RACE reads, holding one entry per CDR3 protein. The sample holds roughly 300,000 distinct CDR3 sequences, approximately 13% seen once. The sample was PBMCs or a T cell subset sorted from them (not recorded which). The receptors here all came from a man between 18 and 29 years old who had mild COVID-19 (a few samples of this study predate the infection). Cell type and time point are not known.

In DNA, the CDR3 is TGCGCCAGCAGCAGAGACAGGGCATTCTCCTACGAGCAGTACTTC. This gives the protein CASSRDRAFSYEQYF. The rearrangement joins TRBV5-1 to TRBJ2-7, with 7 nucleotides matching TRBD1. The V segment lost 4 bases and the J segment 0 bases; nucleotides outside the gene matches: 7. CDR1 is SGHRS, CDR2 YFSETQ, per germline. The CDR3 runs 15 residues. Based on the CDR3 plus reference TRBV5-1 and TRBJ2-7, the full variable domain is KAGVTQTPRYLIKTRGQQVTLSCSPISGHRSVSWYQQTPGQGLQFLFEYFSETQRNKGNFPGRFSGRQFSNSRSEMNVSTLELGDSALYLCASSRDRAFSYEQYFGPGTRLTVT.

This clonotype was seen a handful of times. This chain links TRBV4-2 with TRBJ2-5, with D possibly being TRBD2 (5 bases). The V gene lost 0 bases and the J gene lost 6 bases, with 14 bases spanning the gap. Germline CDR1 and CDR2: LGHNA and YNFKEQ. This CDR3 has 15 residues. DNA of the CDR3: TGTGCCAGCAGCCAAGATAGCGCGGGTGGAAAGACCCAGTACTTC. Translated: CASSQDSAGGKTQYF.